This TCR beta chain was obtained from a study of blood T cells in healthy people across ages. Study-level findings and limits: With unsorted PBMCs, a conclusive comparison of naive versus antigen-experienced cells was not possible.

Regarding this clonotype: No antigen is known for it.

A sample-barcoded 5' primer and a J-beta primer mix were used in a second PCR of roughly 7 to 11 cycles. In TCRdb, the 5' RACE reads were re-called with MiXCR into one record per CDR3 protein. The table has 1.5 million to 2 million distinct CDR3 sequences, about 50% seen once. Germline lookup yields CDR1 MNHEY and CDR2 SVGAGI. The CDR3 length is 15 residues. V lost 2 bases to trimming and J lost 5 bases; unmatched junction nucleotides: 7. This rearrangement joins TRBV6-5 to TRBJ2-7, with 9 bases fitting TRBD1. Sequenced: blood. The clonotype comes from a woman between 35 and 50 years old in good health. Here the CDR3 DNA reads TGTGCCAGCAGTTACCGGGGACAGGGTGTTAACGAGCAGTACTTC. Protein: CASSYRGQGVNEQYF.